This T cell receptor beta chain derives from a study of blood T cell repertoires in COVID-19. Study-wide background: Samples representing acute and convalescent COVID-19 were sourced from the United States, Italy and Spain. Sample material is recorded as cDNA or gDNA derived from T cells, B-cell-depleted T cells, or PBMCs.

The V end lost 7 bases, the J end lost 3 bases, and 19 bases lay between the germline ends. Germline V gene sequence: CDR1 SGHAT, CDR2 FQDESV (reference sequence). CDR3 length: 15 amino acids. Per the study methods: Quantification of nucleated cells was approximated via reference gene primer amplification. Libraries were prepared by immunoSEQ multiplex PCR; TCRdb keeps only in-frame clonotypes and omits some of them. V, J and clone size derive from that table, while D and trimming were established from the DNA sequence. Here the sample spans tens of thousands of clones, approximately 80% being singletons.

V usage is TRBV11-1 and J usage is TRBJ2-7, with D possibly being TRBD2 (6 bases). The clonotype was recovered from a man aged 70 or older with COVID-19, enrolled during active disease. Sequences were obtained from peripheral blood. The CDR3 DNA is TGTGCCAGCACCCCAGATCGGGGGAACAACTACGAGCAGTACTTC. It encodes CASTPDRGNNYEQYF.